This T cell receptor beta chain was documented in a study of vaccination and CD4 T cells after COVID-19. Overall study: Each person enrolled got two BNT162b2 or mRNA-1273 vaccine doses. Post-vaccine sample collection happened at a median of 72 days after dose two, ranging 14 to 241. Study-wide findings and caveats: Only relatively few convalescent patients were studied, and early post-infection timepoints were not analyzed.

The junction had 9 bases not matched to a gene; V was cut back by 0 bases and J by 13 bases. The CDR3 extends over 14 amino acids. Germline V gene data show CDR1 as MGHRA and CDR2 as YSYEKL. TCRdb re-called the PCR reads through MiXCR, storing one row per CDR3 protein. The sample holds 15,000 to 20,000 distinct CDR3 sequences, roughly 64% seen once. Notes on this clonotype: Its antigen remains unidentified.

This chain connects TRBV4-1 to TRBJ2-1; 7 bases are a match to TRBD2. The receptor was isolated from a human donor who had recovered from COVID-19. The input for sequencing was CD4+ T cells from blood, taken after SARS-CoV-2 vaccination. CDR3 DNA sequence: TGCGCCAGCAGCCAAGAGCCTGGCGGGAGTGAACAGTTCTTC. It codes for CASSQEPGGSEQFF.